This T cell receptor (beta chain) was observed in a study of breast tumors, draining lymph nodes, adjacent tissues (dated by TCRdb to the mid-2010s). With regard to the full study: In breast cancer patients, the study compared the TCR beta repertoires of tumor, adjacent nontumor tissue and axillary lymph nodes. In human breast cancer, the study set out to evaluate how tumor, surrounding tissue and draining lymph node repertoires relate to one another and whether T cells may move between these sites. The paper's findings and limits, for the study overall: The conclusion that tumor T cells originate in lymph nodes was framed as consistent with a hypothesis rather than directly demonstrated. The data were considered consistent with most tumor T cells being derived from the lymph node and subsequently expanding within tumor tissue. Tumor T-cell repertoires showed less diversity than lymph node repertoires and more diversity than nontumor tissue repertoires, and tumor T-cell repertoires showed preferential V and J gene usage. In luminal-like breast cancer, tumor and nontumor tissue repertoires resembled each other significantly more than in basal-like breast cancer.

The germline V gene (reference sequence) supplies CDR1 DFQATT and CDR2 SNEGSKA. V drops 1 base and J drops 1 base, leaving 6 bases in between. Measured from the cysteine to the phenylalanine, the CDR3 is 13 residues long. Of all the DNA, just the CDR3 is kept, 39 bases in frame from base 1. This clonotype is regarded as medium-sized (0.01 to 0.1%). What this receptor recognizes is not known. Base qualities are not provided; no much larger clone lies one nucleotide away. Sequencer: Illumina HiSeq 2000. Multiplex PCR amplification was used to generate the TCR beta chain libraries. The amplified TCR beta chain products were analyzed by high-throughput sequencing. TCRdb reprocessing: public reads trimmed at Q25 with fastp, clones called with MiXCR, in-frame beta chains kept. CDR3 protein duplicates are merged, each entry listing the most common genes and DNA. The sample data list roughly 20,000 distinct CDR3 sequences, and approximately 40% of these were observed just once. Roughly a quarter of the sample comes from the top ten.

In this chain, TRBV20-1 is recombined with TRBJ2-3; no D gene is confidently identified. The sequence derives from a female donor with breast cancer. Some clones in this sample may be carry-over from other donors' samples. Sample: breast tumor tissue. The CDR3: CSARVGGTDTQYF. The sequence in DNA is TGCAGTGCTAGAGTTGGGGGCACAGATACGCAGTATTTT.